This T cell receptor beta chain was retrieved from a study of cytomegalovirus exposure and HLA in healthy donors. The CDR3 contains 14 residues. Trimming took 5 bases from V and 6 from J; bases not matched to a gene: 8. Germline loops: CDR1 MDHEN, CDR2 SYDVKM. Primers for the PCR totalled 60 Vbeta and 13 Jbeta. Some clones are missing from TCRdb's copy, which holds only in-frame ones; the method was immunoSEQ multiplex PCR. This table has 150,000 to 190,000 clones, around 75% appearing once. V and J are TRBV28 and TRBJ2-7; 9 bases fit TRBD2. The sequencing input was PBMCs. The clonotype comes from a man between 18 and 35 years old in good health and CMV-seronegative. Here the CDR3 reads CASSTGLAQLEQYF. The DNA of the CDR3 is TGTGCCAGCAGTACGGGACTAGCTCAACTCGAGCAGTACTTC.